The 29 T cell receptor beta chains below come from one sample, sequenced in a study of CD8 T cells in ankylosing spondylitis. No antigen is known for these receptors. Study-wide results and limits: Characteristic of ankylosing spondylitis blood, it appeared, was a TCR beta motif comprising about eight highly homologous variants.

TCRdb re-called the 5' RACE reads through MiXCR, storing one row per CDR3 protein. The data show 800,000 to 900,000 distinct CDR3 sequences, over 9.5% seen once. Specimen: blood, either unsorted or a sorted T cell fraction (not recorded which). The receptors were sampled from a male donor with ankylosing spondylitis.

This clonotype has more than one count but fewer than ten. The chain has TRBV5-1 and TRBJ2-1; 8 bases map to TRBD2. CDR1 and CDR2 from the germline V gene are SGHRS and YFSETQ. The CDR3 has 15 amino acids. The J segment lost 3 bases and the V segment lost 1 base, leaving 3 bases of the junction unmatched. Here the CDR3 DNA reads TGCGCCAGCAGCTTGAGCGGGAGTGACTACAATGAGCAGTTCTTC. The encoded protein is CASSLSGSDYNEQFF.

This clonotype has a count of ten or more. The V call is TRBV29-1, the J call TRBJ1-1, with D unresolved. Per germline, CDR1 SQVTM and CDR2 ANQGSEA. Trimming took off 7 bases at V and 0 bases at J, with 15 bases between the two ends. The CDR3 is made up of 14 amino acids. The CDR3 here is CSALGEPMNTEAFF. DNA for the CDR3: TGCAGCGCTCTTGGGGAGCCCATGAACACTGAAGCTTTCTTT.

J is TRBJ1-3 and V is TRBV6-2 or TRBV6-3; D ambiguous. The germline gives CDR1 MNHEY, CDR2 SVGEGT. V lost 0 bases and J 0 bases, leaving 15 bases between the germline ends. The CDR3 contains 18 residues. CDR3 in amino acids: CASSYSSGFQYSGNTIYF. CDR3 DNA sequence: TGTGCCAGCAGTTACTCATCGGGATTCCAATACTCTGGAAACACCATATATTTT.

In its sample, this clonotype was seen many times. This chain joins TRBV20-1 and TRBJ2-5; 10 bases line up with TRBD2. The CDR3 spans 17 residues. CDR1 is DFQATT, CDR2 SNEGSKA, per germline (reference sequence). J was trimmed by 5 bases and V by 1 base; bases with no gene match: 13. The CDR3 sequence is CSARGWASGSFGETQYF. The CDR3 DNA sequence: TGCAGTGCTAGAGGTTGGGCTAGCGGGAGTTTTGGGGAGACCCAGTACTTC.

This chain links TRBV6-2 or TRBV6-3 with TRBJ1-2; tentative D call: TRBD1 (5 bases). This CDR3 is 17 amino acids long. The V gene lost 4 bases and the J gene lost 3 bases, with 21 bases spanning the gap. The germline CDR1 and CDR2 sequences are MNHEY and SVGEGT. The CDR3 loop reads CASSSFNDAVTDYGYTF. As DNA, the CDR3 is TGTGCCAGCAGTTCGTTTAATGATGCGGTGACAGACTATGGCTACACCTTC.

J is TRBJ2-4 and V is TRBV6-2 or TRBV6-3, with D unresolved. CDR1 is MNHEY and CDR2 is SVGEGT in the germline V gene. V lost 9 bases and J 2 bases, leaving 8 bases between the germline ends. The CDR3 has 12 residues. In DNA form, the CDR3 reads TGTGCCAGTGGGAAGACCAAAAACATTCAGTACTTC. It yields the protein CASGKTKNIQYF.

This clonotype was picked up many times. The genes are TRBV12-3 or TRBV12-4 and TRBJ2-1; the match to TRBD2 covers 7 bases. The CDR3 runs to 16 residues. V shed 2 bases, J shed 1 base, and the junction held 5 bases outside the gene matches. CDR3 in DNA: TGTGCCAGCAGTTTAAGAGCGGGGTCTTCCTACAATGAGCAGTTCTTC. Translating gives CASSLRAGSSYNEQFF.

This chain uses TRBV20-1 with TRBJ2-1, with D perhaps TRBD2 (6 bases). V lost 3 bases and J lost 3, with 12 bases in between. CDR1 and CDR2 from the germline V gene are DFQATT and SNEGSKA (reference sequence). CDR3 size: 14 residues. CDR3 residues: CSASRGTVYNEQFF. CDR3 coding DNA: TGCAGTGCTAGCCGCGGGACTGTCTACAATGAGCAGTTCTTC.

The chain has TRBV29-1 and TRBJ1-6; 11 bases agree with TRBD1. The CDR3 covers 13 residues. V trimming: 6 bases; J trimming: 10 bases; junction bases outside the gene matches: 5. Germline V gene sequence: CDR1 SQVTM, CDR2 ANQGSEA. CDR3 nucleotide sequence: TGCAGCGTGGGACAGGGGGAATACTCACCCCTCCACTTT. This encodes CSVGQGEYSPLHF.

There are many counts of this clonotype. V and J are TRBV6-2 or TRBV6-3 and TRBJ1-2; D not resolved. Trimming took 2 bases from V and 6 from J, leaving 10 bases between them. The CDR3 covers 13 residues. Germline V lookup: CDR1 MNHEY, CDR2 SVGEGT. The DNA of the CDR3 is TGTGCCAGCAGTTACGACCAGGCTGATGGCTACACCTTC. This encodes CASSYDQADGYTF.

This clonotype was seen many times. J is TRBJ2-7 and V is TRBV20-1, with D hard to call. The CDR3 has 13 residues. The germline V gene has CDR1 DFQATT and CDR2 SNEGSKA (reference sequence). V was clipped by 0 bases and J by 2 bases, with 8 bases between them. The CDR3 loop reads CSARDPVTYEQYF. The DNA of the CDR3 is TGCAGTGCTAGAGATCCAGTAACCTACGAGCAGTACTTC.

This clonotype was counted a few times. V and J are TRBV18 and TRBJ2-7; 7 positions agree with TRBD1. This CDR3 has 14 amino acids. Trimming at V came to 8 bases and at J to 3 bases, leaving 10 bases not matched to a gene. Germline loops: CDR1 KGHSH, CDR2 LQKENI. CDR3 in DNA: TGTGCCAGCGCGGTCCGACAGGGTGGCTACGAGCAGTACTTC. Translating it yields CASAVRQGGYEQYF.

This clonotype turned up a few times. This sequence joins TRBV5-1 and TRBJ2-2; 7 bases map to TRBD2. This CDR3 comprises 17 residues. Germline values: CDR1 SGHRS, CDR2 YFSETQ. CDR3 sequence reads: CAKHFAGTNINTGELFF. As DNA, the CDR3 is TGCGCGAAGCACTTTGCCGGGACTAACATTAACACCGGGGAGCTGTTTTTT.

V is TRBV24-1 and J is TRBJ1-1, with D uncertain. Germline V gives CDR1 KGHDR, CDR2 SFDVKD. This CDR3 has 15 amino acids. Between the trimmed V and J ends, which lost 5 bases and 1 base, there was a span of 13 bases. Here the CDR3 DNA reads TGTGCCACCAGTGCCTCGCTCCCGGGGAACACTGAAGCTTTCTTT. It encodes CATSASLPGNTEAFF.

In its sample, this clonotype was seen many times. The gene calls are TRBV5-8 and TRBJ2-1, with 8 bases aligning to TRBD2. Germline CDR1 SGHTS, CDR2 YDEGEE. The length of the CDR3 is 16 residues. Trimming removed 4 bases from V and 4 bases from J; junction bases left unmatched: 10. The CDR3 spells CASSQLGTRAYNEQFF. CDR3 coding DNA: TGTGCCAGCAGCCAACTAGGGACTAGGGCTTACAATGAGCAGTTCTTC. The whole variable domain, remainder taken from reference TRBV5-8 and TRBJ2-1, is EAGVTQSPTHLIKTRGQQATLRCSPISGHTSVYWYQQALGLGLQFLLWYDEGEERNRGNFPPRFSGRQFPNYSSELNVNALELEDSALYLCASSQLGTRAYNEQFFGPGTRLTVL.

The chain carries TRBV18 and TRBJ1-5; no reliable D call. Looked up from germline, CDR1 is KGHSH and CDR2 is LQKENI. The germline V and J ends were trimmed by 3 bases and 3 bases, with 12 bases remaining between them. The CDR3 consists of 15 residues. The CDR3 DNA reads as TGTGCCAGCTCACCTTCAGAGATCGCCAATCAGCCCCAGCATTTT. Amino acid sequence: CASSPSEIANQPQHF. Looking up the rest from reference TRBV18 and TRBJ1-5 gives the full variable domain: NAGVMQNPRHLVRRRGQEARLRCSPMKGHSHVYWYRQLPEEGLKFMVYLQKENIIDESGMPKERFSAEFPKEGPSILRIQQVVRGDSAAYFCASSPSEIANQPQHFGDGTRLSIL.

This chain connects TRBV20-1 to TRBJ2-3; 10 bases fit TRBD2. From germline, CDR1 is DFQATT and CDR2 SNEGSKA (reference sequence). The CDR3 loop spans 13 amino acids. After removal of 6 bases from V and 4 bases from J, the junction contained 4 bases not matched to a gene. CDR3 DNA: TGCAGTGCCTACCTAGCGGGAGCAGATACGCAGTATTTT. It codes for CSAYLAGADTQYF.

The rearrangement uses TRBV10-3 and TRBJ2-3, with a tentative D call TRBD2 (5 bases). Germline V CDR1 and CDR2: ENHRY, SYGVKD. CDR3 size: 18 residues. Trimming removed 3 bases from V and 2 bases from J, with 21 bases in between. CDR3 nucleotide sequence: TGTGCCATCAGTGATTCCCTCAGGCGTAGGAGGTCCACAGATACGCAGTATTTT. Protein product: CAISDSLRRRRSTDTQYF.

This clonotype has just a few counts. The rearrangement uses TRBV12-3 or TRBV12-4 and TRBJ2-1, with TRBD2 matching over 15 bases. After removal of 7 bases from V and 8 bases from J, the junction contained 6 bases not matched to a gene. The CDR3 length is 15 residues. The chain's CDR3 is CASNGLAGGNDEQFF. In DNA form, the CDR3 reads TGTGCCAGCAACGGACTAGCGGGGGGGAATGATGAGCAGTTCTTC.

This CDR3 reads CASSQVIAGEQETQYF. CDR3 nucleotides: TGTGCCAGCAGCCAAGTTATAGCGGGGGAGCAAGAGACCCAGTACTTC. V and J are TRBV4-2 and TRBJ2-5; 9 nucleotides agree with TRBD2. The CDR3 is made up of 16 amino acids. Germline V gives CDR1 LGHNA, CDR2 YNFKEQ. V lost 1 base to trimming and J lost 2 bases; unmatched junction nucleotides: 5.

The sample holds one count of this clonotype. J is TRBJ2-1 and V is TRBV27; D not resolved. CDR3 length equals 16 residues. The germline gives CDR1 MNHEY, CDR2 SMNVEV (reference sequence). The ends were cut back, 2 bases at V and 5 bases at J, with 16 bases in the middle. CDR3 loop: CASSLRPPGWNNEQFF. The CDR3 nucleotides are TGTGCCAGCAGTTTACGGCCGCCCGGATGGAACAATGAGCAGTTCTTC.

This chain joins TRBV29-1 and TRBJ1-4; D is ambiguous. The V gene's germline CDR1 is SQVTM and CDR2 ANQGSEA. Trimming removed 4 bases from V and 5 bases from J, with 5 bases in between. This CDR3 contains 11 residues. CDR3 protein: CSVVGNEKLFF. CDR3 DNA: TGCAGCGTTGTGGGGAATGAAAAACTGTTTTTT.

V gene TRBV7-2 combines with J gene TRBJ2-3; 7 bases align to TRBD2. The V segment lost 8 bases and the J segment 2 bases; nucleotides outside the gene matches: 4. This CDR3 comprises 13 residues. Germline V lookup: CDR1 SGHTA, CDR2 FQGNSA. The DNA for the CDR3 is TGTGCCAGCGGGCGGGGGAACACAGATACGCAGTATTTT. It is translated as CASGRGNTDTQYF.

This clonotype was seen more than once but under ten times. A junction boundary mismatches the germline segment, possibly from a read error. The rearrangement uses TRBV12-3 or TRBV12-4 and TRBJ2-2; TRBD2 matches 12 bases. The CDR3 runs 15 residues. The DNA of the CDR3 is TGTGCCTGCAGGGCTCAGGGACTAGCGGGCGGGGAGCTGTTTTTT. Its protein is CACRAQGLAGGELFF.

The rearrangement links TRBV6-1 to TRBJ1-1; D may be TRBD1 (5 bases). Germline CDR1 MNHNS, CDR2 SASEGT. V lost 8 bases, J lost 5 bases, and 15 bases lay in between. This CDR3 contains 13 residues. CDR3 protein: CASGGAGWTEAFF. The CDR3 DNA reads as TGTGCCAGCGGCGGGGCAGGGTGGACTGAAGCTTTCTTT.

V is TRBV23-1 and J is TRBJ1-5; D unresolved. TRBV23-1 falls under the ORF class, with uncertain function. The CDR3 is made up of 16 amino acids. V was trimmed by 0 bases and J by 0 bases, leaving 9 bases between them. Here the CDR3 reads CASSQSLRDSNQPQHF. CDR3 DNA: TGCGCCAGCAGTCAATCTCTAAGAGATAGCAATCAGCCCCAGCATTTT.

This clonotype was seen ten or more times. The genes are TRBV6-6 and TRBJ2-7, with D unclear. Per germline, CDR1 MNHNY and CDR2 SVGAGI (reference sequence). Trimming took 7 bases from V and 4 from J, leaving 14 bases between them. The CDR3 contains 13 residues. CDR3 region: CASTSPNSYEQYF. DNA of the CDR3: TGTGCCAGCACCTCACCCAACAGTTACGAGCAGTACTTC.

J is TRBJ2-7 and V is TRBV5-1; either TRBD1 or TRBD2 may fit D (5 bases each). Germline values: CDR1 SGHRS, CDR2 YFSETQ. Trimming took 3 bases from V and 3 from J, leaving 10 bases between them. This CDR3 comprises 13 residues. The CDR3 nucleotides are TGCGCCAGCAGCTCAGGGAGCCGCTACGAGCAGTACTTC. Translated: CASSSGSRYEQYF.

With respect to this clonotype: This sequence may be a read error, since a much larger clone differs from it by one base. Here the CDR3 omits its conserved ending phenylalanine or tryptophan, so a read error is the likely source. V is TRBV12-3 or TRBV12-4 and J is TRBJ2-5, with TRBD1 matching over 8 bases. V was clipped by 5 bases and J by 5 bases; unmatched bases: 4. The length of the CDR3 is 13 residues. The CDR3 DNA follows: TGTGCCAGCAGTCGTGGACAGGGCGAGACCCAGTACCTC. Its protein is CASSRGQGETQYL.